This is a list of T cell receptor beta chains from one sample in a study of T cells in tuberculosis. Clones were read by immunoSEQ multiplex PCR, and TCRdb kept only the in-frame ones, dropping some. The table lists about 38,000 clones, roughly 95% of them singletons. This sample comprised PBMCs, obtained at tuberculosis diagnosis. Receptor source: an adult with tuberculosis. CDR3s include the opening cysteine and the closing phenylalanine or tryptophan. Fields, in order: V gene, clone size, J gene, D gene, CDR3 DNA, CDR3 protein. D genes are given only for firm matches. Part of the rows lack a size; the others show once, few, many or a class for expanded clones.

v_call: TRBV5-3
clone_size: once
j_call: TRBJ2-3
d_call: TRBD2
cdr3_nt: TGTGCCAGAAGCTATCCAGCGGGGGAAGATACGCAGTATTTT
cdr3_aa: CARSYPAGEDTQYF

v_call: TRBV15
clone_size: .
j_call: TRBJ1-6
d_call: .
cdr3_nt: TGTGCCACCAGTCGACAGGTGGGGAATTCACCCCTCCACTTT
cdr3_aa: CATSRQVGNSPLHF

v_call: TRBV5-1
clone_size: .
j_call: TRBJ2-1
d_call: .
cdr3_nt: TGCGCCAGCAGCTTGGCCGCGACAGGACCTAATGAGCAGTTCTTC
cdr3_aa: CASSLAATGPNEQFF

v_call: TRBV4-3
clone_size: .
j_call: TRBJ2-3
d_call: TRBD2
cdr3_nt: TGCGCCAGCAGCTTATTAGCGGGGGACACAGATACGCAGTATTTT
cdr3_aa: CASSLLAGDTDTQYF

v_call: TRBV4-3
clone_size: .
j_call: TRBJ2-7
d_call: .
cdr3_nt: TGCGCCAGCAGCCAACAATTCGACAGGCCATCCTACGAGCAGTACTTC
cdr3_aa: CASSQQFDRPSYEQYF

v_call: TRBV7-8
clone_size: .
j_call: TRBJ1-6
d_call: TRBD1
cdr3_nt: TGTGCCAGCAAAGCGGGACAGGGGATAAATTCACCCCTCCACTTT
cdr3_aa: CASKAGQGINSPLHF

v_call: TRBV9
clone_size: .
j_call: TRBJ2-7
d_call: .
cdr3_nt: TGTGCCAGCAGCGGACAGTCCTACGAGCAGTACTTC
cdr3_aa: CASSGQSYEQYF

v_call: TRBV6-6
clone_size: .
j_call: TRBJ2-1
d_call: TRBD1
cdr3_nt: TGTGCCAGCAGTTACCCGACAGGGTCCTACAATGAGCAGTTCTTC
cdr3_aa: CASSYPTGSYNEQFF

v_call: TRBV2
clone_size: .
j_call: TRBJ1-5
d_call: .
cdr3_nt: TGTGCCAGCAGCGACCCGGGGACTGGGAGCAATCAGCCCCAGCATTTT
cdr3_aa: CASSDPGTGSNQPQHF

v_call: TRBV29-1
clone_size: .
j_call: TRBJ2-1
d_call: TRBD2
cdr3_nt: TGCAGCCTAGCGGTCTACAATGAGCAGTTCTTC
cdr3_aa: CSLAVYNEQFF

v_call: TRBV18
clone_size: .
j_call: TRBJ1-1
d_call: TRBD1
cdr3_nt: TGTGCCAGCTCCACAGGGGTTGATACTGAAGCTTTCTTT
cdr3_aa: CASSTGVDTEAFF

v_call: TRBV5-1
clone_size: .
j_call: TRBJ2-6
d_call: .
cdr3_nt: TGCGCCAGCAGCCCCCAGGGCCCCGGGGCCAACGTCCTGACTTTC
cdr3_aa: CASSPQGPGANVLTF

v_call: TRBV4-1
clone_size: .
j_call: TRBJ2-3
d_call: TRBD2
cdr3_nt: TGCGCCAGCAGCCAAGATGGGAGCGGGGGGGCCACAGATACGCAGTATTTT
cdr3_aa: CASSQDGSGGATDTQYF

v_call: TRBV4-3
clone_size: once
j_call: TRBJ1-4
d_call: TRBD1
cdr3_nt: TGCGCCAGCAGCCAAGATTTTGGGACAGCGGATGAAAAACTGTTTTTT
cdr3_aa: CASSQDFGTADEKLFF

v_call: TRBV19
clone_size: .
j_call: TRBJ1-3
d_call: TRBD1
cdr3_nt: TGTGCCAGTACTTTACAGGGGCTGCCGGCTCCCTCTGGAAACACCATATATTTT
cdr3_aa: CASTLQGLPAPSGNTIYF

v_call: TRBV7-2
clone_size: .
j_call: TRBJ1-6
d_call: TRBD1
cdr3_nt: TGTGCCAGCAGCTTATCAGCCGGGACAGGGCTTATTGTCGATTCACCCCTCCACTTT
cdr3_aa: CASSLSAGTGLIVDSPLHF

v_call: TRBV2
clone_size: .
j_call: TRBJ1-5
d_call: TRBD1
cdr3_nt: TGTGCCAGCAGTGAGTGGGACAGGGGGTATCAGCCCCAGCATTTT
cdr3_aa: CASSEWDRGYQPQHF

v_call: TRBV19
clone_size: .
j_call: TRBJ1-1
d_call: TRBD1
cdr3_nt: TGTGCCAGTACCCCACAGGGGAGGAACACTGAAGCTTTCTTT
cdr3_aa: CASTPQGRNTEAFF

v_call: TRBV2
clone_size: .
j_call: TRBJ2-7
d_call: TRBD1
cdr3_nt: TGTGCCAGCAGTGTAGGACAGGCCGGCGAGCAGTACTTC
cdr3_aa: CASSVGQAGEQYF

v_call: TRBV5-6
clone_size: .
j_call: TRBJ2-3
d_call: TRBD2
cdr3_nt: TGTGCCAGCAGCTTGGTTAGCGGGGGGGTGGCAGATACGCAGTATTTT
cdr3_aa: CASSLVSGGVADTQYF

v_call: TRBV6-5
clone_size: .
j_call: TRBJ1-4
d_call: .
cdr3_nt: TGTGCCAGCAGAAGACAGCTTGCAACTAATGAAAAACTGTTTTTT
cdr3_aa: CASRRQLATNEKLFF

v_call: TRBV30
clone_size: .
j_call: TRBJ1-6
d_call: .
cdr3_nt: TGTGCCTGGAGTCTAAGGTGGGGGCTGTATAATTCACCCCTCCACTTT
cdr3_aa: CAWSLRWGLYNSPLHF

v_call: TRBV11-2
clone_size: .
j_call: TRBJ2-3
d_call: TRBD2
cdr3_nt: TGTGCCAGCATCAGGGGGGAGCTAGCGGGGCCCACAGATACGCAGTATTTT
cdr3_aa: CASIRGELAGPTDTQYF

v_call: TRBV25-1
clone_size: once
j_call: TRBJ1-2
d_call: .
cdr3_nt: TGTGCCAGCAGTGTGGTAGGGGTAAAGGGTGGCTACACCTTC
cdr3_aa: CASSVVGVKGGYTF

v_call: TRBV6-5
clone_size: .
j_call: TRBJ2-1
d_call: .
cdr3_nt: TGTGCCAGCAGTCTCCGGGAACCGTTTGGGAATGAGCAGTTCTTC
cdr3_aa: CASSLREPFGNEQFF

v_call: TRBV4-3
clone_size: .
j_call: TRBJ2-3
d_call: .
cdr3_nt: TGCGCCAGCAGCCAACTGAGACAGCCCAGCACAGATACGCAGTATTTT
cdr3_aa: CASSQLRQPSTDTQYF

v_call: TRBV6-6
clone_size: .
j_call: TRBJ2-5
d_call: .
cdr3_nt: TGTGCCAGCAGTTATGGGCGGGGGCAGCAAGAGACCCAGTACTTC
cdr3_aa: CASSYGRGQQETQYF

v_call: TRBV10-3
clone_size: .
j_call: TRBJ2-7
d_call: TRBD2
cdr3_nt: TGTGCCATCAGACCGGCCGAAACTAGCGCGGCCGAGCAGTACTTC
cdr3_aa: CAIRPAETSAAEQYF

v_call: TRBV7-8
clone_size: .
j_call: TRBJ2-7
d_call: TRBD1
cdr3_nt: TGTGCCAGCAGCCGGGACAGGGGCCCATCCTACGAGCAGTACTTC
cdr3_aa: CASSRDRGPSYEQYF

v_call: TRBV2
clone_size: .
j_call: TRBJ2-7
d_call: TRBD1
cdr3_nt: TGTGCCAGCACTGCACAGGGGAACGAGCAGTACTTC
cdr3_aa: CASTAQGNEQYF

v_call: TRBV18
clone_size: .
j_call: TRBJ2-7
d_call: .
cdr3_nt: TGTGCCAGCTCACCACCGTTGCGGGAAACCTACGAGCAGTACTTC
cdr3_aa: CASSPPLRETYEQYF

v_call: TRBV5-1
clone_size: .
j_call: TRBJ1-2
d_call: .
cdr3_nt: TGCGCCAGCAGCTTGGAAGCCGCTAACTATGGCTACACCTTC
cdr3_aa: CASSLEAANYGYTF

v_call: TRBV27
clone_size: few
j_call: TRBJ2-4
d_call: .
cdr3_nt: TGTGCCAGCACCTTTAAAGTGGGGGGAGGCAAAAACATTCAGTACTTC
cdr3_aa: CASTFKVGGGKNIQYF

v_call: TRBV11-2
clone_size: .
j_call: TRBJ2-2
d_call: TRBD1
cdr3_nt: TGTGCCAGCAGCTTTACAGGGGCGGGCACCGGGGAGCTGTTTTTT
cdr3_aa: CASSFTGAGTGELFF

v_call: TRBV30
clone_size: .
j_call: TRBJ1-2
d_call: .
cdr3_nt: TGTGCCCTGGGACACTTTCACAGGGCCGGCTACACCTTC
cdr3_aa: CALGHFHRAGYTF

v_call: TRBV27
clone_size: few
j_call: TRBJ1-2
d_call: TRBD1
cdr3_nt: TGTGCCAGCAGTTTAAGACAGGGGGTCTATGGCTACACCTTC
cdr3_aa: CASSLRQGVYGYTF

v_call: TRBV7-2
clone_size: .
j_call: TRBJ2-3
d_call: .
cdr3_nt: TGTGCCAGCAGCCCTCGAGGGTTCACAGATACGCAGTATTTT
cdr3_aa: CASSPRGFTDTQYF

v_call: TRBV5-6
clone_size: .
j_call: TRBJ1-1
d_call: TRBD1
cdr3_nt: TGTGCCAGCAGCTTGGTCCGGACAGGGATGAACACTGAAGCTTTCTTT
cdr3_aa: CASSLVRTGMNTEAFF

v_call: TRBV5-1
clone_size: .
j_call: TRBJ2-1
d_call: TRBD1
cdr3_nt: TGCGCCAGCAGTCCGACCTTGACAGGGAGCTCCTACAATGAGCAGTTCTTC
cdr3_aa: CASSPTLTGSSYNEQFF

v_call: TRBV28
clone_size: .
j_call: TRBJ1-6
d_call: TRBD1
cdr3_nt: TGTGCCAGCAGTCTACCTACCGGGACAGGGGAGGGCTCACCCCTCCACTTT
cdr3_aa: CASSLPTGTGEGSPLHF

v_call: TRBV27
clone_size: .
j_call: TRBJ1-6
d_call: .
cdr3_nt: TGTGCCAGCAGTTTATCAGGGAGTTGGTCACCCCTCCACTTT
cdr3_aa: CASSLSGSWSPLHF

v_call: TRBV27
clone_size: once
j_call: TRBJ2-5
d_call: .
cdr3_nt: TGTGCCAGCAGTTCTAAGTACTTC
cdr3_aa: CASSSKYF

v_call: TRBV6-4
clone_size: once
j_call: TRBJ2-6
d_call: .
cdr3_nt: TGTGCCAGCAGTCCCGAGGGGGCTGGGGCCAACGTCCTGACTTTC
cdr3_aa: CASSPEGAGANVLTF

v_call: TRBV28
clone_size: .
j_call: TRBJ2-4
d_call: TRBD1
cdr3_nt: TGTGCCGGGAGTCGACAGGGGGCCAAAAACATTCAGTACTTC
cdr3_aa: CAGSRQGAKNIQYF

v_call: TRBV30
clone_size: .
j_call: TRBJ1-3
d_call: .
cdr3_nt: TGTGCCTGGAGTGAGACGTTCGACAGAGGCTCTGGAAACACCATATATTTT
cdr3_aa: CAWSETFDRGSGNTIYF

v_call: TRBV29-1
clone_size: .
j_call: TRBJ1-3
d_call: TRBD1
cdr3_nt: TGCAGCGTTGAACAGGGGGCTGGAAACACCATATATTTT
cdr3_aa: CSVEQGAGNTIYF

v_call: TRBV9
clone_size: .
j_call: TRBJ1-2
d_call: .
cdr3_nt: TGTGCCAGCAGCGCACGAGGGGAGGTGTACACCTTC
cdr3_aa: CASSARGEVYTF

v_call: TRBV2
clone_size: once
j_call: TRBJ1-2
d_call: TRBD1
cdr3_nt: TGTGCCAGAGGACAGGGACTTGGCTACACCTTC
cdr3_aa: CARGQGLGYTF